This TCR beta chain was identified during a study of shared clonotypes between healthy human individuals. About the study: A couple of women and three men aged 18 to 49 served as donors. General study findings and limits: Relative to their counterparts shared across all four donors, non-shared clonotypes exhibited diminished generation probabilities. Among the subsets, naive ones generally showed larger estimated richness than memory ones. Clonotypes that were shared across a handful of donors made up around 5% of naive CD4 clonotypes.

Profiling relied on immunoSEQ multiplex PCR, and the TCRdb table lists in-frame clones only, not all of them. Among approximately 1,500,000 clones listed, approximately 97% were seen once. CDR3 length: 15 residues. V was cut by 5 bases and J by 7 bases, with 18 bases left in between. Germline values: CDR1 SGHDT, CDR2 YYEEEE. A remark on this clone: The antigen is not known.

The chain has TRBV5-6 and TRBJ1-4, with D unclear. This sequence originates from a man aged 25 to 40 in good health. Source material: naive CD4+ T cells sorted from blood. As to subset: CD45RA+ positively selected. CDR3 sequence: CASSRRAPGSEKLFF. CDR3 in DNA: TGTGCCAGCAGTCGTCGGGCTCCGGGGAGTGAAAAACTGTTTTTT. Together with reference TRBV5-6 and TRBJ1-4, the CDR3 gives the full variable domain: DAGVTQSPTHLIKTRGQQVTLRCSPKSGHDTVSWYQQALGQGPQFIFQYYEEEERQRGNFPDRFSGHQFPNYSSELNVNALLLGDSALYLCASSRRAPGSEKLFFGSGTQLSVL.